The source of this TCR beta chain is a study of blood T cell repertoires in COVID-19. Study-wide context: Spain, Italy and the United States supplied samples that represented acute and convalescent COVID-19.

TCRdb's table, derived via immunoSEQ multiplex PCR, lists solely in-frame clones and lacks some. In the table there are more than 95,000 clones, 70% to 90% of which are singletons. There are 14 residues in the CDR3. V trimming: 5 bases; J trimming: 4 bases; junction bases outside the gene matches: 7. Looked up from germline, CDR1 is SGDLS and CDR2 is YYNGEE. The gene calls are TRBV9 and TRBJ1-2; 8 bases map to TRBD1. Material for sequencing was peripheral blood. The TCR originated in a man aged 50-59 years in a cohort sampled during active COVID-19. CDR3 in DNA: TGTGCCAGCAGAGGGCAGGGGGCTGGCTATGGCTACACCTTC. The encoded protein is CASRGQGAGYGYTF.